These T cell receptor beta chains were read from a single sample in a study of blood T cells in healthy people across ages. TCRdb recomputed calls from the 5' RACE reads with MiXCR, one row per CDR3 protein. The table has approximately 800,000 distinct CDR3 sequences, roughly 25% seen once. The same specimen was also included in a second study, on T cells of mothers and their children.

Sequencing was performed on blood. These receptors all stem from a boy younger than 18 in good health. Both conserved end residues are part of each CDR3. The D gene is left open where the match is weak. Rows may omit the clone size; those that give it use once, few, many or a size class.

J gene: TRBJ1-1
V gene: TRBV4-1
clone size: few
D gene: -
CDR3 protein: CASSQVKGRTEAFF
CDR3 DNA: TGCGCCAGCAGCCAAGTAAAGGGTAGAACTGAAGCTTTCTTT

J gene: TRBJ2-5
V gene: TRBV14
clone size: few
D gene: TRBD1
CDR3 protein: CASSQHRGKETQYF
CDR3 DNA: TGTGCCAGCAGCCAGCACAGGGGGAAAGAGACCCAGTACTTC

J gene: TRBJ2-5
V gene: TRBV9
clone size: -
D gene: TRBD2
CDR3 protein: CASSPGTSGPKETQYF
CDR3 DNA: TGTGCCAGCAGCCCAGGGACTAGCGGGCCTAAAGAGACCCAGTACTTC

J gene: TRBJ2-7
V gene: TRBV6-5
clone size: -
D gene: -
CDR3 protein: CASSKTASYEQYF
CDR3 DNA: TGTGCCAGCAGTAAGACAGCCTCCTACGAGCAGTACTTC

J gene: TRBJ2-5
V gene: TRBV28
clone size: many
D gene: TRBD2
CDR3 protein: CASALTSGGARETQYF
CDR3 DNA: TGTGCCAGCGCCCTGACTAGCGGGGGGGCCAGGGAGACCCAGTACTTC

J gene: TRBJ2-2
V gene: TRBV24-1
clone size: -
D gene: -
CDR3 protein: CATGGVTGELLF
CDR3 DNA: TGTGCCACTGGAGGGGTCACCGGGGAGCTGCTTTTT

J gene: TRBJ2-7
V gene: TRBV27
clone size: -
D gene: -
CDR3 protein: CASSPVPEGSSYEQYF
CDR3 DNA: TGTGCCAGCAGTCCAGTGCCCGAGGGTAGCTCCTACGAGCAGTACTTC

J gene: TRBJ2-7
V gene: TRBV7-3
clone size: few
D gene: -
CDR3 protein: CASSSRRYEQYF
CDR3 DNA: TGTGCCAGCAGCTCCCGGAGGTACGAGCAGTACTTC

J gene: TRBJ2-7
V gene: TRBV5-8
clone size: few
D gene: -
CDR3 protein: CASSYGTVSYEQYF
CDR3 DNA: TGTGCCAGCAGCTATGGGACTGTTTCCTACGAGCAGTACTTC

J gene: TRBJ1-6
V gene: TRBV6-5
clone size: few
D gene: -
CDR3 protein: CASTGRHNSPLHF
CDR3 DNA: TGTGCCAGCACCGGACGGCATAATTCACCCCTCCACTTT

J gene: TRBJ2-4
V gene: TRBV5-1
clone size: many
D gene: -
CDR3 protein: CASSLDQERHIQYF
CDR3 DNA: TGCGCCAGCAGCTTGGACCAGGAGAGGCACATTCAGTACTTC

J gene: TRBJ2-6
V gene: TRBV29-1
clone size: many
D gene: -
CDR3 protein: CSVESDVNSGANVLTF
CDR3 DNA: TGCAGCGTTGAGTCGGACGTAAACTCTGGGGCCAACGTCCTGACTTTC

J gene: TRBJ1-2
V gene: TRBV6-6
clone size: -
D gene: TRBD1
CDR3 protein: CASSSGTGQGYTF
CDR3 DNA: TGTGCCAGCAGTTCCGGGACAGGGCAAGGCTACACCTTC

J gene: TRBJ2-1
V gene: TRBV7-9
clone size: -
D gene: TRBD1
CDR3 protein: CASSLELGRDSVYNEQFF
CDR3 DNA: TGTGCCAGCAGCTTAGAACTAGGCCGGGACAGCGTTTACAATGAGCAGTTCTTC

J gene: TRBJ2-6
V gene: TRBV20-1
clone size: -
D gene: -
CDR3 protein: CSARRSGDSNSGANVLTF
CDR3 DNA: TGCAGTGCTAGGAGATCAGGAGACAGTAACTCTGGGGCCAACGTCCTGACTTTC

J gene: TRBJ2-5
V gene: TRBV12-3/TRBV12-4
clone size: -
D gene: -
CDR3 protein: CASSSSGPHEETQYF
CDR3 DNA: TGTGCCAGCAGTTCTTCCGGGCCCCACGAGGAGACCCAGTACTTC

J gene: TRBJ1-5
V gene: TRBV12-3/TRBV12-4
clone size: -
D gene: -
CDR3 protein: CASSFNPGREPQHF
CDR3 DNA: TGTGCCAGCAGTTTTAATCCGGGAAGGGAGCCCCAGCATTTT

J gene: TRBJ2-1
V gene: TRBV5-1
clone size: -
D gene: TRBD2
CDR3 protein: CASSLASGALYNEQFF
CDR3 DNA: TGCGCCAGCAGCTTGGCTAGCGGGGCCCTATACAATGAGCAGTTCTTC

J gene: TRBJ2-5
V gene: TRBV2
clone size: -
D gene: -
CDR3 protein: CASSAGEKTQYF
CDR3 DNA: TGTGCCAGCAGTGCGGGGGAAAAGACCCAGTACTTC

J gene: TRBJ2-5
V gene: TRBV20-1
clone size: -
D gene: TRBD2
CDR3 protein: CSASSGVQETQYF
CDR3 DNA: TGCAGTGCTTCTAGCGGGGTTCAAGAGACCCAGTACTTC

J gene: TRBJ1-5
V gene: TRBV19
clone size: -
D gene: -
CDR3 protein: CASSIDRLPNQPQHF
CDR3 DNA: TGTGCCAGTAGTATCGACAGGCTTCCCAATCAGCCCCAGCATTTT

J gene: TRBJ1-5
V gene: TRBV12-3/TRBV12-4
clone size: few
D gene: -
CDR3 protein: CASSLASANQPQHF
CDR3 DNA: TGTGCCAGCAGTTTAGCTTCAGCAAATCAGCCCCAGCATTTT

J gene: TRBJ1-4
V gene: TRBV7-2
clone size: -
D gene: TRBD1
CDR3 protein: CASSSQGARANEKLFF
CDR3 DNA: TGTGCCAGCAGCTCCCAGGGGGCCAGAGCTAATGAAAAACTGTTTTTT

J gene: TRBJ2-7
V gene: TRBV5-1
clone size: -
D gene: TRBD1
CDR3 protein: CASSLGQGTDEQYF
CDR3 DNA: TGCGCCAGCAGCCTGGGACAGGGGACCGACGAGCAGTACTTC

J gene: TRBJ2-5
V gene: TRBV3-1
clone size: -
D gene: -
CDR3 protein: CASNRALETQYF
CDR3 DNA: TGTGCCAGCAACCGGGCGTTGGAGACCCAGTACTTC

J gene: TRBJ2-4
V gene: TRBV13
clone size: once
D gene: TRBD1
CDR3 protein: CASSLRQGNQNIQYF
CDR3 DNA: TGTGCCAGCAGCTTACGACAGGGCAATCAAAACATTCAGTACTTC

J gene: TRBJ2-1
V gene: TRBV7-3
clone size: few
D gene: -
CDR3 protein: CASSLTAGGPQFF
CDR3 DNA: TGTGCCAGCAGCTTAACGGCCGGGGGCCCGCAGTTCTTC

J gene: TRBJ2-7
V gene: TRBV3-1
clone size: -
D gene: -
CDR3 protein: CASSHSNYEQYF
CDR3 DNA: TGTGCCAGCAGCCATTCAAATTACGAGCAGTACTTC

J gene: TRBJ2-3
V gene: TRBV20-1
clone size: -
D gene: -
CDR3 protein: CSASPAATGRSTDTQYF
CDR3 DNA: TGCAGTGCTTCCCCCGCGGCGACAGGGAGGAGCACAGATACGCAGTATTTT

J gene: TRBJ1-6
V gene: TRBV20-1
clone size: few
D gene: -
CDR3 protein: CSARWGIGDSPLHF
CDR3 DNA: TGCAGTGCTAGATGGGGGATCGGGGATTCACCCCTCCACTTT

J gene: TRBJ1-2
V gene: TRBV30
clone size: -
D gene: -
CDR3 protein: CAWRRGRAASYGYTF
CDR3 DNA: TGTGCCTGGAGGCGGGGTCGGGCTGCTAGCTATGGCTACACCTTC

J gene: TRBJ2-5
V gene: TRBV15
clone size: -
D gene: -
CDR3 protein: CATSRDRTFQETQYF
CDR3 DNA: TGTGCCACCAGCAGAGATAGGACCTTCCAAGAGACCCAGTACTTC

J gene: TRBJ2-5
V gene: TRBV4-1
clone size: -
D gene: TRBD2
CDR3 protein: CASSRIGGLGQETQYF
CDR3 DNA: TGCGCCAGCAGCCGAATCGGGGGGTTAGGCCAAGAGACCCAGTACTTC

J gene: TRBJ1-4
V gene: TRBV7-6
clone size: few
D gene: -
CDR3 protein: CASGSLSTNEKLFF
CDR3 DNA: TGTGCCAGCGGATCCTTGTCAACTAATGAAAAACTGTTTTTT

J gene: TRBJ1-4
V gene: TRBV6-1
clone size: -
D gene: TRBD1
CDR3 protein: CASSETPGTGVEKLFF
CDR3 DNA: TGTGCCAGCAGTGAGACGCCGGGGACAGGGGTTGAAAAACTGTTTTTT

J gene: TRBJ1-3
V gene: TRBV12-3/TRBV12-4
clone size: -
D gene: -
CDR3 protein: CASSLAGGRNTIYF
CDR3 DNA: TGTGCCAGCAGTTTGGCGGGGGGAAGGAACACCATATATTTT

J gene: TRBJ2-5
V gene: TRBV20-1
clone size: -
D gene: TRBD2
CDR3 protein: CSARVAGGPIRQQETQYF
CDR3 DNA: TGCAGTGCTAGAGTAGCGGGGGGTCCCATAAGACAACAAGAGACCCAGTACTTC

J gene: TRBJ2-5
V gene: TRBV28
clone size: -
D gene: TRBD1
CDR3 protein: CASGSQGSQETQYF
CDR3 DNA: TGTGCCAGCGGGTCACAGGGGTCCCAAGAGACCCAGTACTTC

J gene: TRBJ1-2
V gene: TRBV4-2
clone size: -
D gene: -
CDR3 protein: CASSQDGGYTF
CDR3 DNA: TGTGCCAGCAGCCAAGACGGAGGCTACACCTTC

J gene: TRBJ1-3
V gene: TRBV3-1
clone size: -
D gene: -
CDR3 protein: CASSHEGKGNTIYF
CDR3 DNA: TGTGCCAGCAGCCATGAGGGGAAAGGAAACACCATATATTTT

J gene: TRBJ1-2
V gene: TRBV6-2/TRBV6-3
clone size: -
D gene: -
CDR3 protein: CASGRTGTGYGYTF
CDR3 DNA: TGTGCCAGCGGACGAACAGGGACCGGCTATGGCTACACCTTC

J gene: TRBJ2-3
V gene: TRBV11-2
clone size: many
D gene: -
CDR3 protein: CASSATDTQYF
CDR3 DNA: TGTGCCAGCAGCGCAACAGATACGCAGTATTTT

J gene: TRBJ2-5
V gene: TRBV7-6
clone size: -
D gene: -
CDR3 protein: CASSLMPNQETQYF
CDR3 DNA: TGTGCCAGCAGCTTAATGCCGAACCAAGAGACCCAGTACTTC

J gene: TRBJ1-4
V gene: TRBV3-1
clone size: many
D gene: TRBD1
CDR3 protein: CASSPGEGAEKLFF
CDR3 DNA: TGTGCCAGCAGCCCCGGAGAGGGGGCCGAAAAACTGTTTTTT